Below are 18 T cell receptor beta chains sequenced from a single sample in a study of blood T cell repertoires in COVID-19. Profiled with immunoSEQ multiplex PCR; TCRdb holds only in-frame clones, not every one. The table shows 180,000 or so clones, with roughly 79% occurring only once. The sample consisted of peripheral blood. The source of these receptors is a woman aged 40-49 years with COVID-19, enrolled during active disease.

V is TRBV5-1 and J is TRBJ1-1; 8 bases align to TRBD1. Germline values: CDR1 SGHRS, CDR2 YFSETQ. The junction had 9 bases not matched to a gene; V was cut back by 1 base and J by 4 bases. The CDR3 consists of 16 residues. The CDR3 bases are TGCGCCAGCAGCTTGCGGTCAGGGGGCGCGGGCACTGAAGCTTTCTTT. It encodes CASSLRSGGAGTEAFF.

As to this clone: An end of the junction does not agree with germline; a read error may underlie this. CDR3 region: CASSQDRGSSNYGYTF. The CDR3 bases are TGTGCCAGCAGTCAAGACAGGGGTAGTTCGAACTATGGCTACACCTTC. The chain is built from TRBV3-1 (or the pseudogene TRBV3-2) and TRBJ1-2; TRBD1 aligns across 8 bases. Germline assignment: CDR1 LGHDT and CDR2 YNNKEL (reference sequence). This CDR3 is 16 amino acids long.

This clone was seen a handful of times. The rearrangement links TRBV27 to TRBJ1-4; D remains ambiguous. V was pared by 4 bases and J by 6 bases, with 9 bases between. The CDR3 consists of 13 residues. From germline, CDR1 is MNHEY and CDR2 SMNVEV (reference sequence). The DNA of the CDR3 is TGTGCCAGCAGTTGGGCAAAGTATGAAAAACTGTTTTTT. Its translation: CASSWAKYEKLFF.

In regard to this clone: Compared with germline, one end of the junction differs, possibly owing to a read error. This CDR3 reads CAWKSAVLGQTQHF. As DNA, the CDR3 is TGTGCCTGGAAGTCGGCGGTCTTGGGTCAGACCCAGCATTTT. The chain combines TRBV30 with TRBJ1-5; D remains unclear. The germline V gene has CDR1 GTSNPN and CDR2 SVGIG (reference sequence). The CDR3 covers 14 residues.

V usage is TRBV11-2 and J usage is TRBJ2-7; D may be TRBD2 (5 bases). CDR3 length: 11 amino acids. Germline-derived CDR1 and CDR2 are SGHAT and FQNNGV. V lost 3 bases and J lost 7, with 7 bases in between. CDR3 nucleotide sequence: TGTGCCAGCAGCTTGGGGAGTGAGCAGTACTTC. This codes for CASSLGSEQYF.

The chain couples TRBV5-4 to TRBJ1-5; weak D call: TRBD1 (6 bases). The CDR3 runs to 14 residues. Germline V gene lookup returns CDR1 SGHNT and CDR2 YYREEE (reference sequence). V was clipped by 2 bases and J by 4 bases, with 10 bases between them. The CDR3 loop reads CASSLQGVNQPQHF. DNA for the CDR3: TGTGCCAGCAGCTTACAGGGCGTTAATCAGCCCCAGCATTTT.

The sample holds a few counts of this clone. The chain recombines TRBV30 with TRBJ1-1, with D possibly TRBD1 on 6 matching bases. The CDR3 is 13 amino acids. Trimming removed 5 bases from V and 7 bases from J, with 17 bases in between. From germline, CDR1 is GTSNPN and CDR2 SVGIG (reference sequence). The CDR3 protein is CAWGDRLRGEAFF. The CDR3 DNA reads TGTGCCTGGGGCGACAGGTTAAGGGGTGAAGCTTTCTTT.

In the case of this clone: This sample includes further DNA sequences coding for the same CDR3. The genes are TRBV7-9 and TRBJ2-5; D remains ambiguous. The CDR3 has 12 amino acids. Trimming stripped 1 base from V and 5 bases from J, with 5 bases between. Germline CDR1 SEHNR, CDR2 FQNEAQ (reference sequence). CDR3 region: CASSLGLETQYF. CDR3 nucleotide sequence: TGTGCCAGCAGCTTAGGTCTGGAGACCCAGTACTTC. The entire variable domain, with the rest obtained from reference TRBV7-9 and TRBJ2-5, is as follows: DTGVSQNPRHKITKRGQNVTFRCDPISEHNRLYWYRQTLGQGPEFLTYFQNEAQLEKSRLLSDRFSAERPKGSFSTLEIQRTEQGDSAMYLCASSLGLETQYFGPGTRLLVL.

V is TRBV3-1 (or the pseudogene TRBV3-2) and J is TRBJ1-2, with TRBD1 as a possible D gene (6 bases). The CDR3 is 13 amino acids. Between the trimmed V and J ends, which lost 5 bases and 6 bases, there was a span of 13 bases. Germline CDR1 LGHDT, CDR2 YNNKEL (reference sequence). CDR3 bases: TGTGCCAGCAGCTACAGGGTATCGGATGGCTACACCTTC. As protein: CASSYRVSDGYTF.

V gene TRBV5-1 combines with J gene TRBJ2-5, with D maybe TRBD1 (6 bases). This CDR3 is built from 15 residues. Trimming pared 5 bases from V and 2 bases from J, leaving 16 bases between. Germline V lookup: CDR1 SGHRS, CDR2 YFSETQ. The CDR3 DNA reads TGCGCCAGCAGTCAAAACTCCGGGACACAAGAGACCCAGTACTTC. It is translated as CASSQNSGTQETQYF.

This sequence joins TRBV27 and TRBJ2-4, with 8 bases aligning to TRBD1. The ends lost 5 bases at V and 4 bases at J; junction bases unmatched: 13. Germline V gene lookup returns CDR1 MNHEY and CDR2 SMNVEV (reference sequence). The CDR3 consists of 17 residues. CDR3 protein: CASSPYSPTGEKNIQYF. CDR3 bases: TGTGCCAGCAGTCCATATTCGCCGACAGGGGAAAAAAACATTCAGTACTTC.

V gene TRBV6-1 combines with J gene TRBJ2-7, with D unclear. The CDR3 spans 11 residues. Trimming cost V 1 base and J 5 bases, with 3 bases left between them. Germline V gene data show CDR1 as MNHNS and CDR2 as SASEGT. This CDR3 is CASSEVNEQYF. For the CDR3, the DNA is TGTGCCAGCAGTGAAGTTAACGAGCAGTACTTC.

This clone was observed many times. The chain uses TRBV11-3 and TRBJ2-3; TRBD2 aligns across 8 bases. This CDR3 has 16 amino acids. Germline lookup yields CDR1 SGHNT and CDR2 YENEEA. V shed 5 bases and J 3 bases; nucleotides not matched to a gene: 10. The CDR3 nucleotides read TGTGCCAGCAGCCCAGGCAAGCGGGAGAGTACAGATACGCAGTATTTT. It is translated as CASSPGKRESTDTQYF.

This chain connects TRBV15 to TRBJ1-1; D gene ambiguous. Trimming took 0 bases from V and 11 from J, leaving 13 bases between them. The CDR3 is 13 residues long. Germline loops: CDR1 LNHNV, CDR2 YYDKDF (reference sequence). CDR3 in DNA: TGTGCCACCAGCAGAGATGAGTTCCCCAATGCTTTCTTT. Its protein is CATSRDEFPNAFF.

This clone occurred a few times. This chain links TRBV7-9 with TRBJ1-2, with D possibly being TRBD1 (6 bases). The germline V gene has CDR1 SEHNR and CDR2 FQNEAQ (reference sequence). The CDR3 runs to 14 residues. V was pared by 1 base and J by 7 bases, with 13 bases between. The CDR3 DNA reads TGTGCCAGCAGCTTAGATTCCAGGGGTGGTGGCTACACCTTC. Encoded protein: CASSLDSRGGGYTF.

Regarding this clone: The sample carries other DNA sequences with the same CDR3. This chain uses TRBV30 with TRBJ1-5, with D maybe TRBD1 (5 bases). The CDR3 length is 12 residues. The germline V gene encodes CDR1 GTSNPN and CDR2 SVGIG (reference sequence). V was trimmed by 0 bases and J by 7 bases, leaving 7 bases between them. CDR3 protein: CAWSVQGQPQHF. CDR3 DNA: TGTGCCTGGAGTGTCCAGGGCCAGCCCCAGCATTTT. Full variable domain (remainder filled in from reference TRBV30 and TRBJ1-5): SQTIHQWPATLVQPVGSPLSLECTVEGTSNPNLYWYRQAAGRGLQLLFYSVGIGQISSEVPQNLSASRPQDRQFILSSKKLLLSDSGFYLCAWSVQGQPQHFGDGTRLSIL.

This clone was seen many times. The chain has TRBV5-1 and TRBJ2-7; possible D gene TRBD1, 6 bases. CDR3 length equals 14 residues. CDR1 is SGHRS, CDR2 YFSETQ, per germline. Trimming took off 0 bases at V and 6 bases at J, with 13 bases between the two ends. DNA of the CDR3: TGCGCCAGCAGCTTGGGAGGGGGAAAGGGCGAGCAGTACTTC. This encodes CASSLGGGKGEQYF.

V is TRBV18 and J is TRBJ2-3, with D perhaps matching TRBD1 (6 bases). Germline CDR1 reads KGHSH; CDR2 reads LQKENI. The CDR3 consists of 16 residues. V lost 2 bases to trimming and J lost 2 bases, with 14 bases between them. As DNA, the CDR3 is TGTGCCAGCTCACCAATTCAGGGGACCTCCACAGATACGCAGTATTTT. It yields the protein CASSPIQGTSTDTQYF.